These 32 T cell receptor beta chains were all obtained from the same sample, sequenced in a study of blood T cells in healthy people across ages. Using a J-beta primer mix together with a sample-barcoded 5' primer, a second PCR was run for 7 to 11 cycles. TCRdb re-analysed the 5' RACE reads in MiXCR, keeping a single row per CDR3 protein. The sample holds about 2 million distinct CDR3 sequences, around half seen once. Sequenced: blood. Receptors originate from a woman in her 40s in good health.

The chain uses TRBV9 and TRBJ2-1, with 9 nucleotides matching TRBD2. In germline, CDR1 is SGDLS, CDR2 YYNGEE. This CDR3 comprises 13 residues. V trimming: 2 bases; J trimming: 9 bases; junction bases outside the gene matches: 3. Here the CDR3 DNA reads TGTGCCAGCAGCGTTAGCGGGGGTGGTGAGCAGTTCTTC. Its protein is CASSVSGGGEQFF.

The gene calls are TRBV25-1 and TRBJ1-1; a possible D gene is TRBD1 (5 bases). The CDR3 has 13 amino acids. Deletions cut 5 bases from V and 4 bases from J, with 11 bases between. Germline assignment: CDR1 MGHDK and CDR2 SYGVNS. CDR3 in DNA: TGTGCCAGCAGTTGGGGGGATGTCACTGAAGCTTTCTTT. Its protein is CASSWGDVTEAFF.

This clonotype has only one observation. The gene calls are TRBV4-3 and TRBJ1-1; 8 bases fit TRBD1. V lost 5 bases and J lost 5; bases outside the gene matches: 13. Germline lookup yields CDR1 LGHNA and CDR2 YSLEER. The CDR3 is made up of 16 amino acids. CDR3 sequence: CASSYVGGTGRTEAFF. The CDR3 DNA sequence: TGCGCCAGCAGCTACGTTGGCGGGACAGGAAGAACTGAAGCTTTCTTT.

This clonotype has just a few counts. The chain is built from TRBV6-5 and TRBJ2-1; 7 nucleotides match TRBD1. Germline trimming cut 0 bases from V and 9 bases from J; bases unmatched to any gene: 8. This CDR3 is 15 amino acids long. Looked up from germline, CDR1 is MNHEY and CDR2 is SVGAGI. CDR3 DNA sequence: TGTGCCAGCAGTTACTCACCGGGACAGAGTATTGAGCAGTTCTTC. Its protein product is CASSYSPGQSIEQFF.

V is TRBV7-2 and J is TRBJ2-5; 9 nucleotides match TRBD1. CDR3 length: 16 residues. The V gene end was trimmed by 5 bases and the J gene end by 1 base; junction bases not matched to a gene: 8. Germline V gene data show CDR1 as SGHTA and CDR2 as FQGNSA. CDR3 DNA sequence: TGTGCCAGCAGCGGGCCCGGGACAGGGCCCCAAGAGACCCAGTACTTC. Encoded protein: CASSGPGTGPQETQYF.

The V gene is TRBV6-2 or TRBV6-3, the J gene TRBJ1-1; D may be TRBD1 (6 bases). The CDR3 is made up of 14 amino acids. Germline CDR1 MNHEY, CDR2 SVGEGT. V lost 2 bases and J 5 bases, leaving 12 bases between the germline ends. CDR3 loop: CASSYRTDGTEAFF. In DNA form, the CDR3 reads TGTGCCAGCAGTTACCGGACAGACGGGACTGAAGCTTTCTTT.

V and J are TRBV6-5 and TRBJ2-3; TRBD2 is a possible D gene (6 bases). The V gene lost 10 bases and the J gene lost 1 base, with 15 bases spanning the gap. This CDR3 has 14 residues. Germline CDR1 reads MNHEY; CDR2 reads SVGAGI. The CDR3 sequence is CATIPPGGTDTQYF. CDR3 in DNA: TGTGCCACCATACCACCGGGGGGCACAGATACGCAGTATTTT.

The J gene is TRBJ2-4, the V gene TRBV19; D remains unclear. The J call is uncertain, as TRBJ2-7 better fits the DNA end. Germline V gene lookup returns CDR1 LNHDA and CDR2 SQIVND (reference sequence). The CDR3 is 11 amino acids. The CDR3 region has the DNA TGTGCCAGTAGTATGAAGGACGAGCAGTACTTC. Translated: CASSMKDEQYF.

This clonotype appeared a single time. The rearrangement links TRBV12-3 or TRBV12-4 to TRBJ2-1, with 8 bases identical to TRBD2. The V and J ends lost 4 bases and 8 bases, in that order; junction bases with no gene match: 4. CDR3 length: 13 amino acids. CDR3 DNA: TGTGCCAGCAGTTCCGGGACTAGTGATGAGCAGTTCTTC. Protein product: CASSSGTSDEQFF.

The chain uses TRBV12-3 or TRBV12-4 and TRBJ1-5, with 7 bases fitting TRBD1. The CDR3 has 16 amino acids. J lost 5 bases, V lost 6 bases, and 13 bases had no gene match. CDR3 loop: CASSPKDRVRDQPQHF. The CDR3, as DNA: TGTGCCAGCAGCCCGAAAGACAGGGTCAGGGATCAGCCCCAGCATTTT.

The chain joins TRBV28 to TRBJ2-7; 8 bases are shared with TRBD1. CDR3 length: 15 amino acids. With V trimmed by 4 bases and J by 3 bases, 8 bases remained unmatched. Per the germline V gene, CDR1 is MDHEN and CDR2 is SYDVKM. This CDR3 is CASSSTGDSLYEQYF. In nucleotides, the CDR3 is TGTGCCAGCAGTTCGACAGGGGATTCTCTCTACGAGCAGTACTTC. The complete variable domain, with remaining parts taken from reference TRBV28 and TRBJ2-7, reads DVKVTQSSRYLVKRTGEKVFLECVQDMDHENMFWYRQDPGLGLRLIYFSYDVKMKEKGDIPEGYSVSREKKERFSLILESASTNQTSMYLCASSSTGDSLYEQYFGPGTRLTVT.

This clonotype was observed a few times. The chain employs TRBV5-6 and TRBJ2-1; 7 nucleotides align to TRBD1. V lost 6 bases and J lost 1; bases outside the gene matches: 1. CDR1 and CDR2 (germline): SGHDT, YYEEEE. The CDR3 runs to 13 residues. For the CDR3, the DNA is TGTGCCAGCAACAGGGGTTCCTACAATGAGCAGTTCTTC. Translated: CASNRGSYNEQFF.

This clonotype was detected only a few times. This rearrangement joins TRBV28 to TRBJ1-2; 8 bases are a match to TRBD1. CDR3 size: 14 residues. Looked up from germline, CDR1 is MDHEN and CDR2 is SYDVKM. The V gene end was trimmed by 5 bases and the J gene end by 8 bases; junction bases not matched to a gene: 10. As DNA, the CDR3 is TGTGCCAGCAGTGGCAGTCAGGGGGCTCGGGGCTACACCTTC. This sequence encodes CASSGSQGARGYTF.

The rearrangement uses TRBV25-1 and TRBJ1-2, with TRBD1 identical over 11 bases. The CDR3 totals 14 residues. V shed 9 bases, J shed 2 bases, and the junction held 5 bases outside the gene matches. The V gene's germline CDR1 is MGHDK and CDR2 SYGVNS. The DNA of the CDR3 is TGTGCCAGTATAGGGACAGGGGGGAACTATGGCTACACCTTC. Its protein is CASIGTGGNYGYTF.

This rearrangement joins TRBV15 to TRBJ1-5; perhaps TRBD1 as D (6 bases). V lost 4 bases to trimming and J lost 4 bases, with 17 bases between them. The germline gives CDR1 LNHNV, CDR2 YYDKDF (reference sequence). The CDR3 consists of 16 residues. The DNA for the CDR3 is TGTGCCACCAGCACAGTTAGCAGGGGCCTTAATCAGCCCCAGCATTTT. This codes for CATSTVSRGLNQPQHF. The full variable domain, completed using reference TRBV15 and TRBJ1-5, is DAMVIQNPRYQVTQFGKPVTLSCSQTLNHNVMYWYQQKSSQAPKLLFHYYDKDFNNEADTPDNFQSRRPNTSFCFLDIRSPGLGDTAMYLCATSTVSRGLNQPQHFGDGTRLSIL.

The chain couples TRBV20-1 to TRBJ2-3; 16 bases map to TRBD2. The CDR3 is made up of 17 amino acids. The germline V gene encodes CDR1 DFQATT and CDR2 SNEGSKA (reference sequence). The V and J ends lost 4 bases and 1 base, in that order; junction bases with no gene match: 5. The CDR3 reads CSATQGLAGGRTDTQYF. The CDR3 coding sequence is TGCAGTGCTACCCAGGGACTAGCGGGGGGGCGCACAGATACGCAGTATTTT.

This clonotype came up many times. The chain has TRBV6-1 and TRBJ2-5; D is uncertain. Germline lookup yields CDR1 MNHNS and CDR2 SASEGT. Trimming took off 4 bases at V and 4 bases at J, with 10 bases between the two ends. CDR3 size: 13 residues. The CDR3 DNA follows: TGTGCCAGCAGTGGAGGAGAGAGAGAGACCCAGTACTTC. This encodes CASSGGERETQYF.

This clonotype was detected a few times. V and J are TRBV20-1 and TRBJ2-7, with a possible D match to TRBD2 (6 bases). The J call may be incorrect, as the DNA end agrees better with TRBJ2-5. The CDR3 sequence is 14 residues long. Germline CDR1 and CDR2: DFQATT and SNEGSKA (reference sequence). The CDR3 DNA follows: TGCAGTGCTAGAGATCTTCGCGGGGAAGAGACCCAGTACTTC. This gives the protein CSARDLRGEETQYF.

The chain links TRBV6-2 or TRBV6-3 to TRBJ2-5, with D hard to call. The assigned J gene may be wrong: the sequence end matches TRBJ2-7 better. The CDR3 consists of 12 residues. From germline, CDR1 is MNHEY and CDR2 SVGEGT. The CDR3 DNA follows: TGTGCCAGCAGTCCTCGTCGGGACGAGCAGTACTTC. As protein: CASSPRRDEQYF.

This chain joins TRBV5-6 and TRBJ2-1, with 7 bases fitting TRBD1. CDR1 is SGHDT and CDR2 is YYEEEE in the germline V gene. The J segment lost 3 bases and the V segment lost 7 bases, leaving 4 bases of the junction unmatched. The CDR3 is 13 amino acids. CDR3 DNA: TGTGCCAGCGGACGGGACAGCTACAATGAGCAGTTCTTC. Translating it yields CASGRDSYNEQFF.

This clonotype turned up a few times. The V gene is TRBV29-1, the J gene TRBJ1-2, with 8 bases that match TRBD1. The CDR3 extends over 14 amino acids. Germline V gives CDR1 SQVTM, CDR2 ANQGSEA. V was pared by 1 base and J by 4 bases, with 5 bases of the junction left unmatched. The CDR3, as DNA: TGCAGCGTTGAAGCCAGGGGGCCGACCTATGGCTACACCTTC. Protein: CSVEARGPTYGYTF.

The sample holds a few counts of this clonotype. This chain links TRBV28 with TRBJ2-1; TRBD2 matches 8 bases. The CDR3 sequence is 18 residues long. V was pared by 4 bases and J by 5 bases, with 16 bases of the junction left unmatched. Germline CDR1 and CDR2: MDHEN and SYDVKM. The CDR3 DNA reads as TGTGCCAGCAGTTCCCCCTTGTATAGCGGGACGTCCGACAATGAGCAGTTCTTC. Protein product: CASSSPLYSGTSDNEQFF.

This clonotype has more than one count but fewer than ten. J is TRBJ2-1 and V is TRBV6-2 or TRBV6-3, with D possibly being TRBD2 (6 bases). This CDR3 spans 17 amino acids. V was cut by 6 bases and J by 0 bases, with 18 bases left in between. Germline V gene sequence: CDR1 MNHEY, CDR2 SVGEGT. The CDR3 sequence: CASSVFWRGGSYNEQFF. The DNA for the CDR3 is TGTGCCAGCAGCGTCTTCTGGCGGGGTGGCTCCTACAATGAGCAGTTCTTC.

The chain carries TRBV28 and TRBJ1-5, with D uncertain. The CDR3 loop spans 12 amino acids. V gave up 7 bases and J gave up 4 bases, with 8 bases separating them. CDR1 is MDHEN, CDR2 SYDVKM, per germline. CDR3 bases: TGTGCCAGCACCTCCATAAATCAGCCCCAGCATTTT. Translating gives CASTSINQPQHF.

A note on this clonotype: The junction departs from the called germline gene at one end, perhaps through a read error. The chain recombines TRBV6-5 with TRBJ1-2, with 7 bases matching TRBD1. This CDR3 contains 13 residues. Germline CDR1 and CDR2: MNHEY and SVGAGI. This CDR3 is CASSYRGLDGYTF. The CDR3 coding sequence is TGTGCCAGCAGTTACAGGGGGCTCGATGGCTACACTTTC.

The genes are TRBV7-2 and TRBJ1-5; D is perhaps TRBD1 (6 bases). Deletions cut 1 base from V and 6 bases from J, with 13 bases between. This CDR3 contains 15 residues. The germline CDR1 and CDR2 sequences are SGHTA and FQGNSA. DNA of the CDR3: TGTGCCAGCAGCTTAGGAACGGGGGGCACTCAGCCCCAGCATTTT. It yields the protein CASSLGTGGTQPQHF.

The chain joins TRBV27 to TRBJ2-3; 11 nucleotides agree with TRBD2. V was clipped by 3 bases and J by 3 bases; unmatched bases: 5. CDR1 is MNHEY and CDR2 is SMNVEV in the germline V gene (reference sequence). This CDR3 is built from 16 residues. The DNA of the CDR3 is TGTGCCAGCAGTTTTTCCATAGCGGGGGGGACAGATACGCAGTATTTT. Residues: CASSFSIAGGTDTQYF.

Here the CDR3 reads CSASHGGGTDTQYF. In DNA, the CDR3 is TGCAGTGCTAGTCACGGGGGGGGCACAGATACGCAGTATTTT. The rearrangement uses TRBV20-1 and TRBJ2-3; 8 nucleotides agree with TRBD2. The CDR3 extends over 14 amino acids. Germline V lookup: CDR1 DFQATT, CDR2 SNEGSKA (reference sequence). The junction had 3 bases not matched to a gene; V was cut back by 3 bases and J by 1 base.

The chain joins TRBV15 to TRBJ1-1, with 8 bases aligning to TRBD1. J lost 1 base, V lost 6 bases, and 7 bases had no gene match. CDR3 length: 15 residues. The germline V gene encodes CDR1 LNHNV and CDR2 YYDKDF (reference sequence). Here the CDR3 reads CATRTGAGANTEAFF. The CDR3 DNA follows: TGTGCCACCAGGACAGGGGCAGGGGCGAACACTGAAGCTTTCTTT.

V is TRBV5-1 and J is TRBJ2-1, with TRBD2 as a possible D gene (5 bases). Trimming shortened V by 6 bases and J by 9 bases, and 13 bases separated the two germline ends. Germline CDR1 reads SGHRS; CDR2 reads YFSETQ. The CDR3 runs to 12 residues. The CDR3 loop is CASTIAGIEQFF. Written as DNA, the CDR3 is TGCGCCAGCACCATTGCGGGTATTGAGCAGTTCTTC.

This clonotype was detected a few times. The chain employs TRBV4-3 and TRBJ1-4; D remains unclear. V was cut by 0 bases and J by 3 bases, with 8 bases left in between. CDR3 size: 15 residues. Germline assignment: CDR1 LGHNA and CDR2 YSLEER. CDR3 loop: CASSQDRSSNEKLFF. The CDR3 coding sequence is TGCGCCAGCAGCCAAGATCGGAGTTCTAATGAAAAACTGTTTTTT.

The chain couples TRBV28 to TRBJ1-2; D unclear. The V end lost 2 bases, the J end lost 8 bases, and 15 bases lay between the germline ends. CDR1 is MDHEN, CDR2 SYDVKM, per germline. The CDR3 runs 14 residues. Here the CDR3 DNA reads TGTGCCAGCAGTTTAGACGGGATGGCGTTAGGCTACACCTTC. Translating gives CASSLDGMALGYTF.